This T cell receptor (beta chain) appears in the sequencing data of a study of blood T cells in healthy people across ages. Combining a sample-barcoded 5' primer with a J-beta primer mix, a second PCR ran for about 7 to 11 cycles. TCRdb called the 5' RACE reads again in MiXCR, with one record for every CDR3 protein. The sample lists more than 700,000 distinct CDR3 sequences, 46% occurring once. The sequence derives from an elderly man in good health. The sample was blood.

The CDR3 nucleotides are TGTGCCAGCAGCTTATTTGCGGAAGGGGAGCTGTTTTTT. This encodes CASSLFAEGELFF. V usage is TRBV11-2 and J usage is TRBJ2-2; D is uncertain. CDR3 length: 13 residues. V lost 2 bases and J lost 8, with 9 bases in between. Germline assignment: CDR1 SGHAT and CDR2 FQNNGV.